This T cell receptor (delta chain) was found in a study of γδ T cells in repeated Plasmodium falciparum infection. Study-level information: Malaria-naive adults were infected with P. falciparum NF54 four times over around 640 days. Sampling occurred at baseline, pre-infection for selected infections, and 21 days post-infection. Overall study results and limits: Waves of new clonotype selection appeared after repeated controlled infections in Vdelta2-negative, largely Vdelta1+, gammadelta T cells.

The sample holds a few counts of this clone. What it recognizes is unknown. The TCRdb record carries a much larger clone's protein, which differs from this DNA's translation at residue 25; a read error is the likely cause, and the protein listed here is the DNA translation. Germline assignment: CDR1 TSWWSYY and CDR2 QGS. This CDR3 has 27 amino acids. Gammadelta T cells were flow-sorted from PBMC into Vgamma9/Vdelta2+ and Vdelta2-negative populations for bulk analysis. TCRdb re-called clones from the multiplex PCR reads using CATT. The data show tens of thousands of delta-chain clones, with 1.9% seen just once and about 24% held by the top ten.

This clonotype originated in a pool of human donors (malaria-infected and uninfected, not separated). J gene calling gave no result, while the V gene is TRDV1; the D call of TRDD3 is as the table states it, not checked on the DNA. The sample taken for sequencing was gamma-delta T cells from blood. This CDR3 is CALGELIPKFLLLPTWVGDRYTDKRIF. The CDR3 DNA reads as TGTGCTCTTGGGGAACTAATACCCAAATTTTTACTCCTTCCTACTTGGGTGGGGGATCGTTACACCGATAAACGCATCTTT.